Listed here are 14 T cell receptor beta chains from one sample, sequenced in a study of read filtering for tumor transcriptome and immune sequencing. The library was built from around 0.4 ug RNA with molecular barcoded adaptors for alpha/delta and beta/gamma chains. TCRdb ran MiXCR on the reads and lists one entry per CDR3 protein. The sample includes about 62,000 distinct CDR3 sequences, less than 20% seen only once; the top ten take approximately 11%. Sequences were obtained from a population of CD138-negative cells sorted from bone marrow. These receptors were obtained from a donor at least 40 years old with multiple myeloma.

This clonotype was observed many times. This chain connects TRBV7-9 to TRBJ2-1; D is undetermined. The CDR3 spans 13 residues. V lost 7 bases and J lost 4, with 11 bases in between. Germline V gene data show CDR1 as SEHNR and CDR2 as FQNEAQ (reference sequence). The CDR3, as DNA: TGTGCCAGCACCCCTTTCGGTTACAATGAGCAGTTCTTC. This translates into CASTPFGYNEQFF.

The rearrangement joins TRBV18 to TRBJ2-3; the D is unclear. This CDR3 contains 15 residues. Germline V lookup: CDR1 KGHSH, CDR2 LQKENI. Trimming stripped 0 bases from V and 8 bases from J, with 15 bases between. CDR3 sequence: CASSPPPGSAATQYF. DNA for the CDR3: TGTGCCAGCTCACCACCTCCAGGTTCTGCGGCTACGCAGTATTTT.

This clonotype occurred many times. CDR3 DNA sequence: TGCGCCAGCAGCAAACAGGGGATTAATGAAAAACTGTTTTTT. This codes for CASSKQGINEKLFF. The chain recombines TRBV5-1 with TRBJ1-4; 7 bases are a match to TRBD1. The CDR3 loop spans 14 amino acids. J was trimmed by 4 bases and V by 4 bases; bases with no gene match: 4. Germline V gene sequence: CDR1 SGHRS, CDR2 YFSETQ.

This clonotype was seen many times. This chain links TRBV11-3 with TRBJ2-1; possibly TRBD1 or TRBD2 for D (5 bases each). Germline CDR1 is SGHNT and CDR2 is YENEEA. The CDR3 runs to 13 residues. V dropped 4 bases and J dropped 7 bases, with 11 bases sitting between them. This chain's CDR3 is CASSSPGTNEQFF. CDR3 DNA: TGTGCCAGCAGCTCACCGGGGACGAATGAGCAGTTCTTC.

This clonotype showed up many times. This sequence joins TRBV5-6 and TRBJ2-1; 8 nucleotides agree with TRBD1. Germline CDR1 and CDR2: SGHDT and YYEEEE. V was clipped by 5 bases and J by 9 bases; unmatched bases: 4. The CDR3 has 12 amino acids. This chain's CDR3 is CASSHRGSEQFF. The DNA for the CDR3 is TGTGCCAGCAGTCACAGGGGGAGTGAGCAGTTCTTC.

As concerns this clonotype: Since a much larger clone is just one base distant, this may be a read error. DNA for the CDR3: TGTGCCAGCGGCTTCGGGTTGAACACTGAAGCTTTCTTT. Encoded protein: CASGFGLNTEAFF. This chain links TRBV5-5 with TRBJ1-1; D remains ambiguous. This CDR3 has 13 amino acids. Per germline, CDR1 SGHKS and CDR2 YYEKEE (reference sequence). Drawing the rest from reference TRBV5-5 and TRBJ1-1, the complete variable domain is DAGVTQSPTHLIKTRGQQVTLRCSPISGHKSVSWYQQVLGQGPQFIFQYYEKEERGRGNFPDRFSARQFPNYSSELNVNALLLGDSALYLCASGFGLNTEAFFGQGTRLTVV.

Relative to its sample, this clonotype is medium-sized. The rearrangement uses TRBV11-3 and TRBJ2-1; TRBD1 matches 8 bases. Per germline, CDR1 SGHNT and CDR2 YENEEA. Trimming at V came to 5 bases and at J to 10 bases, leaving 10 bases not matched to a gene. The CDR3 extends over 14 amino acids. The CDR3 region is CASSPRTGLGEQFF. The CDR3 DNA reads as TGTGCCAGCAGCCCCCGGACAGGGTTAGGCGAGCAGTTCTTC.

This clonotype was seen at least ten times. The CDR3 nucleotides read TGTGCCAGCAGTTTAGTGCAACGCTCCTACAATGAGCAGTTCTTC. Translating gives CASSLVQRSYNEQFF. The chain has TRBV27 and TRBJ2-1; no clear D. There are 15 residues in the CDR3. V was clipped by 2 bases and J by 0 bases, with 8 bases between them. Per the germline V gene, CDR1 is MNHEY and CDR2 is SMNVEV (reference sequence).

In its sample, this clonotype was seen many times. The chain employs TRBV4-1 and TRBJ2-3; perhaps TRBD2 as D (6 bases). The CDR3 covers 17 residues. The germline gives CDR1 MGHRA, CDR2 YSYEKL. Trimming removed 1 base at V and 0 bases at J, with 14 bases between. CDR3 coding DNA: TGCGCCAGCAGCCAAGCGGTGACTAGTCGGAGCACAGATACGCAGTATTTT. It encodes CASSQAVTSRSTDTQYF.

This clonotype came up many times. The chain is built from TRBV20-1 and TRBJ1-1; 8 nucleotides agree with TRBD1. Germline CDR1 reads DFQATT; CDR2 reads SNEGSKA (reference sequence). This CDR3 has 14 amino acids. V shed 6 bases, J shed 2 bases, and the junction held 8 bases outside the gene matches. CDR3 sequence reads: CSAPAQGVNTEAFF. CDR3 bases: TGCAGTGCACCCGCACAGGGGGTAAACACTGAAGCTTTCTTT.

This clonotype came up a few times. The chain links TRBV20-1 to TRBJ1-5; D might be TRBD1 (5 bases). The CDR3 sequence is 16 residues long. Per germline, CDR1 DFQATT and CDR2 SNEGSKA (reference sequence). Trimming cost V 0 bases and J 0 bases, with 12 bases left between them. CDR3 coding DNA: TGCAGTGCTAGAGAGACAGAATTCAATAGCAATCAGCCCCAGCATTTT. Protein: CSARETEFNSNQPQHF.

By sample share, this clonotype is medium-sized (0.01 to 0.1%). V usage is TRBV29-1 and J usage is TRBJ1-1; TRBD1 matches 10 bases. Germline assignment: CDR1 SQVTM and CDR2 ANQGSEA. V was pared by 6 bases and J by 4 bases, with 5 bases of the junction left unmatched. The CDR3 runs to 13 residues. The CDR3, as DNA: TGCAGCGTACCAAGGACAGGGGGCACTGAAGCTTTCTTT. It specifies CSVPRTGGTEAFF.

This clonotype was counted at least ten times. V usage is TRBV7-6 and J usage is TRBJ1-2; TRBD1 might be the D (5 bases). There are 15 residues in the CDR3. Trimming stripped 1 base from V and 4 bases from J, with 13 bases between. Germline-derived CDR1 and CDR2 are SGHVS and FNYEAQ. CDR3 DNA sequence: TGTGCCAGCAGCTTAGGAGGCGGGGGATCCTATGGCTACACCTTC. This encodes CASSLGGGGSYGYTF. Based on the CDR3 plus reference TRBV7-6 and TRBJ1-2, the full variable domain is GAGVSQSPRYKVTKRGQDVALRCDPISGHVSLYWYRQALGQGPEFLTYFNYEAQQDKSGLPNDRFSAERPEGSISTLTIQRTEQRDSAMYRCASSLGGGGSYGYTFGSGTRLTVV.

In its sample, this clonotype was seen many times. J is TRBJ1-1 and V is TRBV11-2; D is possibly TRBD1 (5 bases). The CDR3 contains 13 residues. V shed 2 bases and J shed 7 bases, with 11 bases lying between them. Looked up from germline, CDR1 is SGHAT and CDR2 is FQNNGV. The CDR3 spells CASSLSPGDEAFF. The CDR3 nucleotides read TGTGCCAGCAGCTTATCCCCGGGGGATGAAGCTTTCTTT. The full variable domain, completed using reference TRBV11-2 and TRBJ1-1, is EAGVAQSPRYKIIEKRQSVAFWCNPISGHATLYWYQQILGQGPKLLIQFQNNGVVDDSQLPKDRFSAERLKGVDSTLKIQPAKLEDSAVYLCASSLSPGDEAFFGQGTRLTVV.